The rows below give T cell receptor beta chains drawn from one sample of a study of blood T cell repertoires in COVID-19. Sequenced by immunoSEQ multiplex PCR; TCRdb stores in-frame clones only, minus some. The sample shows roughly 120,000 clones, approximately 74% of them seen only once. Sequencing was carried out using peripheral blood. The receptor source for this set is a man older than 75 with COVID-19, enrolled during active disease. CDR3s include the opening cysteine and the closing phenylalanine or tryptophan.

TRBV5-1	TRBJ1-3	CASSLDRSSGNTIYF
TRBV9	TRBJ2-1	CASSATSGSINEQFF
TRBV6-2/TRBV6-3	TRBJ2-4	CASSYSGALAKNIQYF
TRBV4-1	TRBJ1-6	CASSQGLQGNSPLHF
TRBV4-1	TRBJ2-3	CASSRGPSGSTLDTQYF
TRBV5-5	TRBJ2-1	CASSPGGRMGHNEQFF
TRBV29-1	TRBJ2-1	CSANLPGGVNEQFF
TRBV5-6	TRBJ2-7	CASSLQDRRYEQYF
TRBV5-1	TRBJ2-3	CASSFGTSTDTQYF
TRBV3-1/TRBV3-2	TRBJ2-7	CASSHGQGNEQYF
TRBV6-5	TRBJ2-7	CASSSSGGEQYF
TRBV18	TRBJ2-5	CATRTSEGAAETQYF
TRBV5-1	TRBJ1-6	CASSPGQGNAPLHF
TRBV5-6	TRBJ2-1	CASSLYDRYNEQFF
TRBV3-1/TRBV3-2	TRBJ1-4	CASTEQGRRGKLFF
TRBV20-1	TRBJ1-2	CSASMGGQGDYGYTF
TRBV20-1	TRBJ2-3	CSASSGTSGYF
TRBV20-1	TRBJ1-2	CSAGPGEGYTF
TRBV21-1	TRBJ2-7	CASSQTKLAGNYEQYF
TRBV25-1	TRBJ1-1	CASSEWGRGVNTEAFF
TRBV28	TRBJ2-1	CASSRGWNEQFF
TRBV7-9	TRBJ2-3	CASSLGLAGTDTQYF
TRBV10-1	TRBJ2-5	CASSEFPGLAGTQETQYF
TRBV7-8	TRBJ2-7	CASSLVTRGEQYF
TRBV5-8	TRBJ1-1	CASKRDRGTEAFF
TRBV9	TRBJ2-7	CASSVAFERNEQYF
TRBV7-9	TRBJ1-6	CAGGTGSNSPLHF
TRBV7-7	TRBJ2-2	CATRLGVNTGELFF
TRBV7-9	TRBJ2-1	CASSSHKGTASYNEQFF
TRBV28	TRBJ2-7	CASSLIPGTGPYEQYF
TRBV5-1	TRBJ2-3	CASSPGVSGSLDTQYF
TRBV19	TRBJ2-1	CASSIRVGLAGGLTGGEQFF
TRBV10-3	TRBJ2-1	CAIRPSDYNEQFF
TRBV7-9	TRBJ2-5	CASRPPLRAQYF
TRBV9	TRBJ2-7	CASSYGRGDIYEQYF
TRBV11-2	TRBJ2-7	CASSWGRTAAEQYF
TRBV7-2	TRBJ2-3	CASSLLGTGVTDTQYF
TRBV7-8	TRBJ1-5	CASSRGYPGQPQHF
TRBV3-1/TRBV3-2	TRBJ1-3	CASSQMRSGNTIYF
TRBV7-9	TRBJ2-1	CASSPPSGGRYNEQFF
TRBV18	TRBJ2-3	CASSPYAGTGGPDTQYF
TRBV5-1	TRBJ1-2	CASSLGQGRNYGYTF
TRBV7-3	TRBJ1-5	CASSQPRQGCSNQPQHF
TRBV6-2/TRBV6-3	TRBJ2-7	CASSRGGFYEQYF
TRBV5-1	TRBJ1-6	CASSLGQGILNSPLHF